The TCR beta chain under discussion was sequenced for a study of prognosis after radiotherapy for stage I lung cancer (dated by TCRdb to the early 2020s). Study-wide context: Between April 2018 and early 2019, nineteen stage I NSCLC patients were enrolled in Nanjing, China. Newly diagnosed primary stage I lung tumors were present in approximately 13 patients, and oligometastatic NSCLC after surgical resection of the primary tumor was present in five patients. All patients were regarded as medically inoperable, because of comorbidities in about a dozen patients and refusal of surgery in roughly 7 patients. Ages in the cohort of more than 10 men and over 5 women ranged from roughly 53 to 84 years, with a median of 74. Tumor histology was squamous cell carcinoma in six or seven patients and adenocarcinoma in around 12. SBRT was given in 3 to 5 fractions with a biologically effective dose of at least 100 Gy, using image-guided IMRT or VMAT. In every patient, SBRT was given without any concurrent therapy. Distant metastases were developed by four of the 19 patients after SBRT, at a median of about seven months, whereas no significant progression was observed in the other 15 patients. The study profiled peripheral blood TCR beta repertoires from stage I NSCLC patients before and after stereotactic body radiotherapy and related them to distant failure. The study sequenced approximately 40 blood samples from 19 patients, one before and one after SBRT per patient.

For this clonotype: It has no known antigen specificity. A single base separates this from a much larger clone, so it may be a read error.

Two rounds of multiplex PCR on genomic DNA were used to amplify the TCR beta CDR3 region. In the first PCR round, primers specific to each TRBV and TRBJ gene were used, and the primer sequences were filed in Chinese patent CN105087789A. Universal primers were used in the second round of PCR. The Roche High Pure PCR Template Preparation Kit was used to extract genomic DNA from the frozen PBMCs. The libraries underwent paired-end sequencing with 151 bp reads on an Illumina HiSeq 3000. Under the source paper's analysis protocol: CutAdapt was used to discard raw reads that did not contain the multiplex PCR primer sequences. High-quality paired reads were merged into contigs with PEAR. By aligning each contig to reference sequences, MiXCR assigned the TRB V, D and J gene segments to that contig. CDR3 sequences were clustered by base quality and sequence similarity to remove sequencing errors. Shannon entropy, normalized by the natural log of the productive TCR sequence number, served as the measure of diversity. Clonality was defined as one minus Shannon entropy divided by the natural log of the number of unique clonotypes. Using the Youden index from ROC curves, the researchers picked the repertoire-metric cut-offs for progression-free survival, and all analyses were carried out in R 3.5.3. Through fastp at Q25 and MiXCR, TCRdb rebuilt clones from the public reads, retaining in-frame beta chains. Each CDR3 protein appears once, grouped with its most common genes and DNA. Here the V and J calls rest on TCRdb's processing, not on the authors' analysis. The sample table shows fewer than 40,000 distinct CDR3 sequences, and roughly 52% are seen once. More than 15% of the sample lies in the top ten.

The full study reports these points: After SBRT, the count of unique TCR clones dropped from a median of roughly 10,000 beforehand to roughly 7,000 afterward (Wilcoxon paired P=0.011). Limitations of the study included a small cohort and short follow-up, and the study findings need independent validation. Differences by metastasis status were reportedly seen in TRBV and TRBJ usage frequencies, involving two V genes at baseline and, after SBRT, several V genes and two J genes. No determination of tumor specificity was made for expanded TCR clones. Post-SBRT Shannon entropy and its change from baseline were lower in patients who developed distant metastases; baseline Shannon entropy was not associated with metastases. None of the reported P values were adjusted for multiple comparisons.

The CDR3 measures 15 amino acids from cysteine to phenylalanine. Kept here is only the CDR3 DNA, which spans 45 bases and is read in frame from base 1. The germline V gene gives CDR1 as MNHGY and CDR2 as SVAAGI. All patients had node-negative disease on CT and PET/CT, and none had a history of other malignancies or had previously received chemotherapy or radiotherapy. At each of two time points, around 5.9 milliliters of peripheral venous blood were collected in EDTA tubes. Ficoll-Paque Plus density-gradient centrifugation was used to isolate PBMCs. Right after collection, samples were placed at -80 degrees C and kept there until analysis.

The source is a donor aged 50 or older with non-small cell lung cancer. The rearranged segments are TRBV6-9 and TRBJ1-6, and TRBD1 aligns with 8 junction nucleotides. Sequencing used PBMCs, obtained before or after stereotactic body radiation therapy (not recorded which). The CDR3 in this case is CASSSYGDRPSPLRF. The bases read TGTGCCAGCAGTTCCTATGGGGACAGGCCTTCACCCCTCCGCTTT.